A single sample is the source of the 27 T cell receptor beta chains below, sequenced in a study of neurological immune-mediated disorders. TCRdb ran MiXCR on the 5' RACE reads and lists one entry per CDR3 protein. The table lists under 40,000 distinct CDR3 sequences, 12% to 15% of them singletons. The specimen was PBMCs. The source of these receptors is a woman in her forties or fifties with HTLV-1-associated myelopathy (HAM/TSP).

This clonotype was observed at least ten times. The junction does not match germline at one end; this may be a read error. V usage is TRBV7-7 and J usage is TRBJ2-3; 9 bases fit TRBD2. Germline CDR1 and CDR2: SSHAT and FNYEAQ (reference sequence). CDR3 length: 15 amino acids. The CDR3 sequence is CASSLGRGGADTQYF. As DNA, the CDR3 is TGTGCTAGCAGCTTGGGGCGGGGGGGCGCAGATACGCAGTATTTT.

The chain links TRBV20-1 to TRBJ1-5, with TRBD1 as a possible D gene (6 bases). Deletions cut 5 bases from V and 6 bases from J, with 20 bases between. The CDR3 is made up of 15 amino acids. In germline, CDR1 is DFQATT, CDR2 SNEGSKA (reference sequence). CDR3 protein: CSAEPQGYYPQPQHF. CDR3 in DNA: TGCAGTGCTGAACCACAGGGATATTATCCTCAGCCCCAGCATTTT.

This clonotype showed up many times. The chain combines TRBV30 with TRBJ1-1; no reliable D call. Germline V gives CDR1 GTSNPN, CDR2 SVGIG (reference sequence). The ends were cut back, 8 bases at V and 1 base at J, with 8 bases in the middle. The CDR3 length is 11 residues. The CDR3 bases are TGTGCCGCGGAGAGGAACACTGAAGCTTTCTTT. It is translated as CAAERNTEAFF.

Comment on this clonotype: The junction and the germline gene differ at one end; a read error may be behind it. The CDR3 DNA follows: TGTGCCAACAGCCCTCGACTAGCGGGGCTTTCCACAGATACGCAGTATTTT. Translation: CANSPRLAGLSTDTQYF. The V gene is TRBV7-2, the J gene TRBJ2-3; 11 nucleotides align to TRBD2. This CDR3 is 17 amino acids long. CDR1 and CDR2 from the germline V gene are SGHTA and FQGNSA.

This clonotype was found many times. The chain joins TRBV24-1 to TRBJ1-2; 7 bases match TRBD1. CDR1 is KGHDR and CDR2 is SFDVKD in the germline V gene. This CDR3 has 14 residues. Trimming cost V 4 bases and J 7 bases; bases outside gene matches: 8. The CDR3 DNA reads as TGTGCCACCAGTGACCCCGGACAGGCGGTTGGCTACACCTTC. This gives the protein CATSDPGQAVGYTF.

This sequence joins TRBV20-1 and TRBJ1-2; D gene uncertain. Germline lookup yields CDR1 DFQATT and CDR2 SNEGSKA (reference sequence). The CDR3 has 18 amino acids. Trimming left V 2 bases short and J 0 bases short, with 22 bases between. The chain's CDR3 is CSARSHIAWAAANYGYTF. In DNA, the CDR3 is TGCAGTGCTAGATCACATATTGCTTGGGCAGCAGCTAACTATGGCTACACCTTC.

This clonotype was seen only a few times. The J gene is TRBJ1-5, the V gene TRBV6-5; 11 bases align to TRBD1. The junction had 6 bases not matched to a gene; V was cut back by 5 bases and J by 6 bases. Germline-derived CDR1 and CDR2 are MNHEY and SVGAGI. The length of the CDR3 is 15 residues. DNA of the CDR3: TGTGCCAGCAGTACCGGGACAGGGGGTTTTCAGCCCCAGCATTTT. This sequence encodes CASSTGTGGFQPQHF.

Ten or more counts support this clonotype. V usage is TRBV27 and J usage is TRBJ2-4; tentatively, D is TRBD2 (5 bases). This CDR3 is built from 14 residues. The germline V gene has CDR1 MNHEY and CDR2 SMNVEV (reference sequence). V was trimmed by 5 bases and J by 6 bases, leaving 14 bases between them. The CDR3 nucleotides are TGTGCCAGCAGTATCCTGGGTCGGGGAAACATTCAGTACTTC. This sequence encodes CASSILGRGNIQYF.

This clonotype has a count of ten or more. The J gene is TRBJ2-5, the V gene TRBV20-1, with 9 bases fitting TRBD1. From germline, CDR1 is DFQATT and CDR2 SNEGSKA (reference sequence). The CDR3 runs to 12 residues. Unmatched junction bases numbered 2, after V lost 6 bases and J lost 3 bases. CDR3 bases: TGCAGTGCCGACAGGGGGAAAGAGACCCAGTACTTC. Amino acids: CSADRGKETQYF.

This clonotype has at least ten counts. This chain connects TRBV4-3 to TRBJ2-7, with D tentatively TRBD1 (6 bases). V was cut by 5 bases and J by 2 bases, with 13 bases left in between. The germline V gene encodes CDR1 LGHNA and CDR2 YSLEER. This CDR3 comprises 14 residues. The CDR3: CASSVSRGAYEQYF. CDR3 in DNA: TGCGCCAGCAGCGTCTCCAGGGGCGCCTACGAGCAGTACTTC.

This clonotype was counted ten times or more. The chain couples TRBV5-1 to TRBJ1-2; D unclear. The CDR3 is 15 amino acids. Trimming pared 4 bases from V and 0 bases from J, leaving 13 bases between. CDR1 and CDR2 (germline): SGHRS, YFSETQ. This CDR3 reads CASSPPLDPNYGYTF. The CDR3, as DNA: TGCGCCAGCAGCCCCCCCCTCGATCCTAACTATGGCTACACCTTC.

In this sample, this clonotype turned up many times. J is TRBJ2-5 and V is TRBV29-1; 7 nucleotides align to TRBD1. V shed 7 bases, J shed 5 bases, and the junction held 10 bases outside the gene matches. This CDR3 has 13 residues. The germline gives CDR1 SQVTM, CDR2 ANQGSEA. In DNA form, the CDR3 reads TGCAGCGGAATACAGGGGCCGGGGGAGACCCAGTACTTC. This translates into CSGIQGPGETQYF.

Turning to this clonotype: This may be a read error, as it is one base from a much larger clone. CDR3 nucleotide sequence: TGTGCCAGCAGCCAACCGGGCATCAATGATCAGTTCTTC. It encodes CASSQPGINDQFF. The V gene is TRBV3-1, the J gene TRBJ2-1; no reliable D call. Germline V lookup: CDR1 LGHDT, CDR2 YNNKEL (reference sequence). The CDR3 contains 13 residues.

This clonotype was observed many times. CDR3 protein: CASSLDQGLPFF. The CDR3 region has the DNA TGCGCCAGCAGCTTGGACCAGGGGTTACCTTTCTTT. V and J are TRBV5-1 and TRBJ1-1; a weak D match, TRBD1 (6 bases). The germline gives CDR1 SGHRS, CDR2 YFSETQ. Deletions cut 0 bases from V and 12 bases from J, with 12 bases between. The CDR3 extends over 12 amino acids.

This clonotype occurred many times. The V gene is TRBV29-1, the J gene TRBJ1-1; no clear D. This CDR3 has 12 amino acids. CDR1 and CDR2 from the germline V gene are SQVTM and ANQGSEA. The ends were cut back, 1 base at V and 11 bases at J, with 14 bases in the middle. CDR3: CSVEVAARDAFF. The CDR3, as DNA: TGCAGCGTTGAAGTGGCAGCGAGGGATGCTTTCTTT.

This clonotype came up many times. Here the CDR3 DNA reads TGCAGTGCTACCTCTAGCGGGGGGGCGTCAGAGACCCAGTACTTC. Translating it yields CSATSSGGASETQYF. The V call is TRBV20-1, the J call TRBJ2-5; 12 nucleotides line up with TRBD2. Germline assignment: CDR1 DFQATT and CDR2 SNEGSKA (reference sequence). V dropped 4 bases and J dropped 4; count of bases not matched to a gene: 7. The CDR3 runs 15 residues.

This clonotype was observed many times. The rearrangement links TRBV6-5 to TRBJ1-5; no definite D call. Germline values: CDR1 MNHEY, CDR2 SVGAGI. The CDR3 spans 13 residues. V dropped 3 bases and J dropped 3 bases, with 6 bases sitting between them. The CDR3 is CASSYTDNQPQHF. In nucleotides, the CDR3 is TGTGCCAGCAGTTATACAGACAATCAGCCCCAGCATTTT.

In the case of this clonotype: The CDR3 carries no conserved terminal phenylalanine or tryptophan, so it likely arises from a read error. This chain uses TRBV15 with TRBJ1-2; possible D gene TRBD1, 6 bases. This CDR3 has 14 residues. Germline V CDR1 and CDR2: LNHNV, YYDKDF (reference sequence). Trimming pared 0 bases from V and 10 bases from J, leaving 15 bases between. The CDR3 DNA is TGTGCCACCAGCAGAGATGACGAAGGGGGTGACTACACCATC. Translating it yields CATSRDDEGGDYTI.

Ten or more counts support this clonotype. The chain couples TRBV28 to TRBJ1-4; D may be TRBD1 (5 bases). The CDR3 runs 15 residues. Germline CDR1 is MDHEN and CDR2 is SYDVKM. Between the trimmed V and J ends, which lost 3 bases and 5 bases, there was a span of 13 bases. The CDR3 loop reads CASSFAGGRNEKLFF. In DNA form, the CDR3 reads TGTGCCAGCAGTTTCGCGGGGGGACGGAATGAAAAACTGTTTTTT.

This clonotype has a count of ten or more. The V and J genes are TRBV6-6 and TRBJ2-3; D may match TRBD1 or TRBD2 (6 bases each). Germline V gives CDR1 MNHNY, CDR2 SVGAGI (reference sequence). Trimming took off 3 bases at V and 5 bases at J, with 12 bases between the two ends. The CDR3 loop spans 14 amino acids. The CDR3 sequence: CASSYRGPGDTQYF. In nucleotides, the CDR3 is TGTGCCAGCAGTTATCGGGGGCCCGGAGATACGCAGTATTTT.

This clonotype was found many times. The V and J genes are TRBV7-2 and TRBJ2-7; 7 nucleotides line up with TRBD2. CDR3 length: 14 amino acids. Germline lookup yields CDR1 SGHTA and CDR2 FQGNSA. V lost 3 bases, J lost 6 bases, and 8 bases stayed unmatched. CDR3 coding DNA: TGTGCCAGCAGCTTTGGGGCAGGGAGGGTCGAGCAGTACTTC. Translating gives CASSFGAGRVEQYF.

The chain has TRBV5-1 and TRBJ1-1; D perhaps matches TRBD1 (5 bases). Germline-derived CDR1 and CDR2 are SGHRS and YFSETQ. V gave up 2 bases and J gave up 5 bases, with 13 bases separating them. The CDR3 length is 14 residues. The CDR3 is CASSLGAAVTEAFF. The CDR3 nucleotides are TGCGCCAGCAGCTTAGGGGCGGCTGTAACTGAAGCTTTCTTT.

A word on this clonotype: Relative to the germline gene, one junction end is altered; a read error may explain this. V gene TRBV5-1 combines with J gene TRBJ1-5, with 8 bases lining up with TRBD1. This CDR3 spans 16 amino acids. Germline V gene data show CDR1 as SGHRS and CDR2 as YFSETQ. CDR3 coding DNA: TGCGCCTGCAGTGCTCCTCAGACAGGGGGCAATCAGCCCCAGCATTTT. Translating gives CACSAPQTGGNQPQHF. Filled out from reference TRBV5-1 and TRBJ1-5, the complete variable domain reads KAGVTQTPRYLIKTRGQQVTLSCSPISGHRSVSWYQQTPGQGLQFLFEYFSETQRNKGNFPGRFSGRQFSNSRSEMNVSTLELGDSALYLCACSAPQTGGNQPQHFGDGTRLSIL.

This clonotype was counted only a few times. This may come from a read error, since a much larger clone is one base off. The V gene is TRBV9, the J gene TRBJ1-1; the D is unclear. Germline lookup yields CDR1 SGDLS and CDR2 YYNGEE. Trimming removed 4 bases from V and 2 bases from J, with 3 bases in between. The CDR3 sequence is 11 residues long. Here the CDR3 DNA reads TGTGCCAGCAGCCCAAACACTGAAGCTTTCTTT. This encodes CASSPNTEAFF. The full variable domain, in which reference TRBV9 and TRBJ1-1 provide the parts outside the CDR3, is DSGVTQTPKHLITATGQRVTLRCSPRSGDLSVYWYQQSLDQGLQFLIQYYNGEERAKGNILERFSAQQFPDLHSELNLSSLELGDSALYFCASSPNTEAFFGQGTRLTVV.

This clonotype was seen repeatedly, ten times or more. The genes are TRBV12-3 or TRBV12-4 and TRBJ2-3, with TRBD2 matching 11 bases. Trimming at V came to 5 bases and at J to 0 bases, leaving 7 bases not matched to a gene. The CDR3 runs to 17 residues. The CDR3 protein is CASSPGLAGPSTDTQYF. CDR3 in DNA: TGTGCCAGCAGTCCAGGACTAGCGGGCCCCAGCACAGATACGCAGTATTTT.

This clonotype was seen at least ten times. This chain uses TRBV5-1 with TRBJ1-5, with TRBD1 matching over 7 bases. The length of the CDR3 is 19 residues. V dropped 2 bases and J dropped 0; count of bases not matched to a gene: 14. Germline lookup yields CDR1 SGHRS and CDR2 YFSETQ. The DNA for the CDR3 is TGCGCCAGCAGCTTTCATAGGGGGCCTAGGGCTAATAGCAATCAGCCCCAGCATTTT. Translating it yields CASSFHRGPRANSNQPQHF.

Many counts were recorded for this clonotype. J is TRBJ2-6 and V is TRBV6-2 or TRBV6-3; D is perhaps TRBD1 or TRBD2 (5 bases each). Germline CDR1 MNHEY, CDR2 SVGEGT. Trimming took off 8 bases at V and 0 bases at J, with 14 bases between the two ends. CDR3 length: 16 residues. The CDR3 bases are TGTGCCAGCTACTATGGGGGTGTCTCTGGGGCCAACGTCCTGACTTTC. It yields the protein CASYYGGVSGANVLTF.